A single sample is the source of the 17 T cell receptor beta chains below, sequenced in a study of blood T cell repertoires in COVID-19. Sequencing was performed with immunoSEQ multiplex PCR; in TCRdb, only in-frame clones are kept and a portion is missing. The table has about 150,000 clones, roughly 88% seen once. What was sequenced was peripheral blood. The source of these receptors is a man in his sixties with active or convalescent COVID-19.

The chain couples TRBV5-1 to TRBJ2-1, with 10 bases aligning to TRBD2. Trimming cost V 3 bases and J 9 bases; bases outside gene matches: 9. CDR1 and CDR2 from the germline V gene are SGHRS and YFSETQ. This CDR3 comprises 15 residues. As DNA, the CDR3 is TGCGCCAGCAGCTCCGGGACTAGCGTCACTGGTGAGCAGTTCTTC. It yields the protein CASSSGTSVTGEQFF.

This rearrangement joins TRBV19 to TRBJ1-6; D is unclear. Germline CDR1 and CDR2: LNHDA and SQIVND (reference sequence). The CDR3 length is 16 residues. With 4 bases removed from V and 0 bases from J, the gap between germline ends came to 10 bases. CDR3 protein: CASSTAAGSYNSPLHF. The CDR3 DNA reads TGTGCCAGTAGTACGGCAGCGGGCTCCTATAATTCACCCCTCCACTTT.

The chain recombines TRBV18 with TRBJ1-5, with D perhaps matching TRBD1 (6 bases). CDR1 is KGHSH and CDR2 is LQKENI in the germline V gene. The CDR3 is 13 residues long. V lost 6 bases and J 4 bases, leaving 10 bases between the germline ends. The CDR3 region is CASSGQHNQPQHF. The CDR3 DNA sequence: TGTGCCAGCTCTGGACAGCATAATCAGCCCCAGCATTTT.

CDR3 loop: CASSPTGTPSGYNEQFF. CDR3 bases: TGTGCCAGCAGCCCAACCGGGACACCCTCTGGCTACAATGAGCAGTTCTTC. The genes are TRBV9 and TRBJ2-1; D is possibly TRBD1 (6 bases). CDR3 length: 17 amino acids. With 4 bases removed from V and 3 bases from J, the gap between germline ends came to 20 bases. CDR1 SGDLS and CDR2 YYNGEE come from the germline V gene.

The table lists this clone with a count of one. The chain recombines TRBV3-1 (or the pseudogene TRBV3-2) with TRBJ1-6, with D unresolved. The germline gives CDR1 LGHDT, CDR2 YNNKEL (reference sequence). The length of the CDR3 is 14 residues. V lost 1 base to trimming and J lost 5 bases, with 6 bases between them. This CDR3 is CASSQGAHNSPLHF. CDR3 DNA sequence: TGTGCCAGCAGCCAAGGGGCGCATAATTCACCCCTCCACTTT.

This chain links TRBV3-1 (or the pseudogene TRBV3-2) with TRBJ2-5; TRBD2 aligns across 10 bases. With V trimmed by 3 bases and J by 1 base, 11 bases remained unmatched. The CDR3 extends over 18 amino acids. CDR1 and CDR2 from the germline V gene are LGHDT and YNNKEL (reference sequence). The CDR3 DNA reads TGTGCCAGCAGCCACCGAGGGGGACTAGCGACGATCCAAGAGACCCAGTACTTC. This gives the protein CASSHRGGLATIQETQYF.

The chain uses TRBV9 and TRBJ1-1, with D possibly matching TRBD1 (5 bases). The CDR3 contains 15 residues. Germline-derived CDR1 and CDR2 are SGDLS and YYNGEE. Trimming left V 0 bases short and J 2 bases short, with 11 bases between. The DNA for the CDR3 is TGTGCCAGCAGCGTAGGGGGGGAAACAAACACTGAAGCTTTCTTT. Its translation: CASSVGGETNTEAFF.

This chain joins TRBV11-3 and TRBJ2-5; 7 nucleotides match TRBD1. Trimming cost V 5 bases and J 5 bases; bases outside gene matches: 5. The germline gives CDR1 SGHNT, CDR2 YENEEA. The CDR3 is made up of 13 amino acids. The CDR3 DNA reads as TGTGCCAGCAGCCTACAGGGGACCGAGACCCAGTACTTC. Translated: CASSLQGTETQYF.

The chain combines TRBV28 with TRBJ1-1; D might be TRBD1 (6 bases). Germline V gives CDR1 MDHEN, CDR2 SYDVKM. The V end lost 3 bases, the J end lost 3 bases, and 23 bases lay between the germline ends. This CDR3 contains 18 residues. CDR3 protein: CASSFLYYRGRGDTEAFF. The CDR3 DNA follows: TGTGCCAGCAGTTTCCTTTACTACCGGGGGCGGGGGGACACTGAAGCTTTCTTT.

The V call is TRBV9, the J call TRBJ2-7, with 10 bases lining up with TRBD2. The J segment lost 7 bases and the V segment lost 0 bases, leaving 7 bases of the junction unmatched. The CDR3 is made up of 15 amino acids. Germline values: CDR1 SGDLS, CDR2 YYNGEE. For the CDR3, the DNA is TGTGCCAGCAGCGTAGGACTAGCGGGTCCTTGGGAGCAGTACTTC. Its protein product is CASSVGLAGPWEQYF.

CDR3 protein: CASSFLTPAPGNTIYF. CDR3 nucleotides: TGTGCCAGCAGCTTCCTGACTCCTGCCCCTGGAAACACCATATATTTT. V and J are TRBV7-9 and TRBJ1-3, with unresolved D. From germline, CDR1 is SEHNR and CDR2 FQNEAQ (reference sequence). This CDR3 is 16 amino acids long. Deletions cut 3 bases from V and 2 bases from J, with 14 bases between.

The V and J genes are TRBV5-4 and TRBJ2-1; no clear D gene. Trimming left V 4 bases short and J 7 bases short, with 6 bases between. The CDR3 spans 11 residues. Germline CDR1 and CDR2: SGHNT and YYREEE (reference sequence). This chain's CDR3 is CASSLTNEQFF. The CDR3 DNA follows: TGTGCCAGCAGCCTGACTAATGAGCAGTTCTTC.

The chain carries TRBV6-5 and TRBJ1-4; D remains ambiguous. CDR3 size: 13 residues. The germline gives CDR1 MNHEY, CDR2 SVGAGI. Deletions cut 2 bases from V and 7 bases from J, with 8 bases between. The CDR3 bases are TGTGCCAGCAGTTACCGGGAGGGTGAAAAACTGTTTTTT. It is translated as CASSYREGEKLFF.

The rearrangement joins TRBV18 to TRBJ2-7; possible D gene TRBD2, 6 bases. This CDR3 spans 15 amino acids. V was clipped by 6 bases and J by 2 bases, with 17 bases between them. CDR1 and CDR2 from the germline V gene are KGHSH and LQKENI. The CDR3 DNA follows: TGTGCCAGCTCTGAGGGAGGATCGGGCCCCTACGAGCAGTACTTC. This codes for CASSEGGSGPYEQYF.

V usage is TRBV6-1 and J usage is TRBJ2-7; 12 bases are shared with TRBD2. In germline, CDR1 is MNHNS, CDR2 SASEGT. The CDR3 is made up of 17 amino acids. Trimming at V came to 3 bases and at J to 0 bases, leaving 6 bases not matched to a gene. In DNA form, the CDR3 reads TGTGCCAGCAGTGAGGGACTAGCGGGCCCGAGCTCCTACGAGCAGTACTTC. Translating it yields CASSEGLAGPSSYEQYF.

The chain is built from TRBV9 and TRBJ1-3, with D perhaps matching TRBD1 (6 bases). V lost 4 bases to trimming and J lost 4 bases, with 15 bases between them. Germline CDR1 and CDR2: SGDLS and YYNGEE. The CDR3 spans 15 residues. The CDR3 sequence: CASSSRSTGGNTIYF. The CDR3, as DNA: TGTGCCAGCAGCTCCCGATCGACAGGCGGAAACACCATATATTTT.

The genes are TRBV27 and TRBJ2-5, with a possible D match to TRBD1 (6 bases). Germline V gives CDR1 MNHEY, CDR2 SMNVEV (reference sequence). The V and J ends lost 3 bases and 4 bases respectively, with 15 bases between them. CDR3 length: 15 amino acids. The CDR3 loop reads CASSFAGARGETQYF. CDR3 nucleotide sequence: TGTGCCAGCAGTTTTGCAGGGGCTCGGGGAGAGACCCAGTACTTC.